The T cell receptor beta chain under discussion was sequenced for a study of cytomegalovirus exposure and HLA in healthy donors. Study-level findings and limits: For cytomegalovirus status, the classifier reportedly gave diagnoses with high specificity and sensitivity. According to a later analysis, TCR clusters from the first cohort tended to co-occur in the roughly 130 validation repertoires. Confirmation was obtained in vitro that a few CMV-associated chains are specific for CMV antigens.

This clone was picked up a small number of times. As yet, its antigen is unknown. Sequencing used immunoSEQ multiplex PCR; TCRdb keeps in-frame clones, though not all of them. The sample has 30,000 to 40,000 clones, 85% to 95% seen once. The germline gives CDR1 MDHEN, CDR2 SYDVKM. The CDR3 consists of 15 residues. Trimming stripped 4 bases from V and 8 bases from J, with 20 bases between. This sequence originates from a man between 18 and 35 years old in good health and CMV-seronegative. The V and J genes are TRBV28 and TRBJ1-2, with D maybe TRBD1 (6 bases). Sequencing was performed on PBMCs. CDR3 sequence (DNA): TGTGCCAGCAGTTCCCCGACAGGCCCGACTAACGGCTACACCTTC. Translating it yields CASSSPTGPTNGYTF.